The sequence of this TCR beta chain was determined in a study of cytomegalovirus exposure and HLA in healthy donors. Broader study findings: Sequencing probably produced one cluster of sequence variants that were highly shared. Reportedly, cytomegalovirus status was diagnosed with high sensitivity and specificity. DRB1 showed the most TCR associations and HLA-C the fewest in a later analysis, as rates varied by HLA locus. Within a later analysis, the majority of CMV-associated TCR beta chains appeared HLA-restricted.

Only a few counts were recorded for this clone. Its antigen is currently unknown. PCR was performed using 60 Vbeta and 13 Jbeta primers. The data were produced by immunoSEQ multiplex PCR, yet TCRdb's version contains in-frame clones alone and is incomplete. The repertoire includes 6,500 to 8,000 clones, around 53% of them detected once, and about 6% sits in the top ten. Sequences were obtained from PBMCs. This receptor was obtained from a man aged 25-45 years in good health and CMV-seropositive.

DNA of the CDR3: TGTGCCAGCAGGTCGACAGGGGAACCTTTCTTT. This translates into CASRSTGEPFF. This sequence joins TRBV6-5 and TRBJ1-1, with 8 bases that match TRBD1. Unmatched junction bases numbered 6, after V lost 6 bases and J lost 12 bases. CDR1 MNHEY and CDR2 SVGAGI come from the germline V gene. This CDR3 spans 11 amino acids.